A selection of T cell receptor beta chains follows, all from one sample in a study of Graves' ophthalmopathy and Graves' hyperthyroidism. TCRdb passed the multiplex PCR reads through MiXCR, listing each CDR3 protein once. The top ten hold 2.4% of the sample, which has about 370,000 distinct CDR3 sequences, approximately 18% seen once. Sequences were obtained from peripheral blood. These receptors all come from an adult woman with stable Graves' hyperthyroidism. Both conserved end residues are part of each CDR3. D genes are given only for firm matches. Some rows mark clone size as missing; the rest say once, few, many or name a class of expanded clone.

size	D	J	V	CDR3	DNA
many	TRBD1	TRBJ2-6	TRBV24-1	CATSARTGVGANVLTF	TGTGCCACCAGTGCCCGAACAGGGGTTGGGGCCAACGTCCTGACTTTC
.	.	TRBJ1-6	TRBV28	CASFRGLGNSPLHF	TGTGCCAGTTTTCGGGGGCTGGGAAATTCACCCCTCCACTTT
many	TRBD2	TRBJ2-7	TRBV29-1	CSVAGTSGTYEQYF	TGCAGCGTGGCCGGGACTAGCGGAACCTACGAGCAGTACTTC
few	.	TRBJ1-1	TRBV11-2	CASSTGGSTEAFF	TGTGCCAGCAGCACCGGGGGCAGTACTGAAGCTTTCTTT
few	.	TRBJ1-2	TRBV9	CASSVAPDKTYGYTF	TGTGCCAGCAGCGTAGCCCCAGACAAGACCTATGGCTACACCTTC
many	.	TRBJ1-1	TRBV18	CASSPGTTLNTEAFF	TGTGCCAGCTCACCCGGGACAACGCTGAACACTGAAGCTTTCTTT
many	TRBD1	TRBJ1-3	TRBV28	CASSTDRGSGNTIYF	TGTGCCAGCAGTACCGACAGGGGCTCTGGAAACACCATATATTTT
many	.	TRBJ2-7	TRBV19	CASSISGRGFPYEQYF	TGTGCCAGTAGTATAAGCGGCAGAGGATTTCCCTACGAGCAGTACTTC
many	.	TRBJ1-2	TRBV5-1	CASSLEPHGINYGYTF	TGCGCCAGCAGCTTGGAACCTCACGGGATTAACTATGGCTACACCTTC
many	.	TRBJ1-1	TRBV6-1	CASRPQGRNTEAFF	TGTGCCAGCAGGCCCCAGGGACGAAACACTGAAGCTTTCTTT
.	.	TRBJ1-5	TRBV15	CATSSRGRGGQPQHF	TGTGCCACCAGCAGTAGGGGCAGGGGAGGTCAGCCCCAGCATTTT
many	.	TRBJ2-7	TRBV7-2	CASSLAGDKSYEQYF	TGTGCCAGCAGCTTAGCGGGGGACAAATCCTACGAGCAGTACTTC
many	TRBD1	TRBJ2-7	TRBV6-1	CASSHGQANEQYF	TGTGCCAGCAGTCATGGACAGGCTAACGAGCAGTACTTC
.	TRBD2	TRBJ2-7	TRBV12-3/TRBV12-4	CASSPTAGGPFVDEQYF	TGTGCCAGCAGTCCAACAGCGGGAGGGCCTTTTGTGGACGAGCAGTACTTC
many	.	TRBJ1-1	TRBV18	CASSPTGQGTEAFF	TGTGCCAGCTCACCAACAGGGCAGGGCACTGAAGCTTTCTTT
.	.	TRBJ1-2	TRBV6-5	CASSYAPESGYTF	TGTGCCAGCAGTTACGCGCCAGAAAGTGGCTACACCTTC
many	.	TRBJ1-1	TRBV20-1	CSASPVDRLGTEAFF	TGCAGTGCTAGTCCCGTTGACAGGCTCGGGACTGAAGCTTTCTTT
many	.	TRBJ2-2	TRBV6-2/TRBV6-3	CASSHRAGNTGELFF	TGTGCCAGCAGCCACAGGGCAGGAAACACCGGGGAGCTGTTTTTT
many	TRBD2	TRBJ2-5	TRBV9	CASSVVASGRGRETQYF	TGTGCCAGCAGCGTAGTGGCTAGCGGGAGGGGTCGAGAGACCCAGTACTTC
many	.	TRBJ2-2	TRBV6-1	CASSDAPGPTTGELFF	TGTGCCAGCAGTGACGCCCCAGGACCAACCACCGGGGAGCTGTTTTTT
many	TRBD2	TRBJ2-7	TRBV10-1	CASSGTSGAYEQYF	TGCGCCAGCAGTGGGACTAGCGGGGCCTACGAGCAGTACTTC
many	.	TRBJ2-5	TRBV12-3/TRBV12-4	CASSRSSHVGTQYF	TGTGCCAGCAGTCGTAGCTCCCACGTAGGGACCCAGTACTTC
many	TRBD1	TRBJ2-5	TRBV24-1	CATSDLSGGEETQYF	TGTGCCACCAGTGATTTGTCAGGGGGCGAAGAGACCCAGTACTTC
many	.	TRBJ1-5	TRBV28	CASSRGAGDQPQHF	TGTGCCAGCAGTAGGGGTGCGGGGGACCAGCCCCAGCATTTT
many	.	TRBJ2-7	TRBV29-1	CSVQSGSYEQYF	TGCAGCGTTCAGTCAGGATCCTACGAGCAGTACTTC
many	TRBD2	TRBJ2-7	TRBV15	CATSRVTSGSGEQYF	TGTGCCACCAGCAGAGTGACTAGCGGGAGCGGCGAGCAGTACTTC
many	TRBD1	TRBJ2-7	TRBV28	CASSLPGTGTEQYF	TGTGCCAGCAGTTTACCCGGGACAGGGACCGAGCAGTACTTC
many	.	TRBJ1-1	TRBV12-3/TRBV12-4	CASSLGGFTEAFF	TGTGCCAGCAGTTTAGGGGGATTCACTGAAGCTTTCTTT
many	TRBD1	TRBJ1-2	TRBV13	CASSRRQGHYGYTF	TGTGCCAGCAGCCGGAGACAGGGGCACTATGGCTACACCTTC
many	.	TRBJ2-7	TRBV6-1	CASSEWAEASSYEQYF	TGTGCCAGCAGTGAATGGGCGGAGGCGAGCTCCTACGAGCAGTACTTC
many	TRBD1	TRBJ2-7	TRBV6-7	CASSCDPGQYSYEQYF	TGTGCCAGCAGTTGCGACCCGGGACAGTACTCCTACGAGCAGTACTTC
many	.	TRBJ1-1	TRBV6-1	CARVENTEAFF	TGTGCCAGAGTGGAAAACACTGAAGCTTTCTTT
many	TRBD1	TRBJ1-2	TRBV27	CASSFGQGRDFYGYTF	TGTGCCAGCAGTTTCGGACAGGGGCGAGACTTTTATGGCTACACCTTC
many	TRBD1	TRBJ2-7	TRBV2	CASRRTGEVYEQYF	TGTGCCAGCAGGAGGACAGGGGAAGTCTACGAGCAGTACTTC
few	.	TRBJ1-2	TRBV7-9	CASPSPNYGYTF	TGTGCCAGCCCGTCCCCTAACTATGGCTACACCTTC
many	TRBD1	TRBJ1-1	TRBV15	CATSRGGRDRGRRTEAFF	TGTGCCACCAGCAGAGGGGGCCGGGACAGGGGGCGTAGGACTGAAGCTTTCTTT
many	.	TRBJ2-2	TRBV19	CASRRGFF	TGTGCCAGTAGAAGAGGGTTTTTT
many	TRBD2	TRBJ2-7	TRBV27	CASSPRLAASYEQYF	TGTGCCAGCAGTCCCCGACTAGCGGCTTCCTACGAGCAGTACTTC
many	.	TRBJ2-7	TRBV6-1	CASSEHSDEQYF	TGTGCCAGCAGTGAACATTCCGACGAGCAGTACTTC
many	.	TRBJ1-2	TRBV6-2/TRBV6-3	CASSYSTGGGKTASNYGYTF	TGTGCCAGCAGTTACTCGACGGGGGGGGGGAAAACCGCATCGAACTATGGCTACACCTTC
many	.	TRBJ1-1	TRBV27	CASSLRSGGETEAFF	TGTGCCAGCAGTTTACGGTCCGGGGGCGAGACTGAAGCTTTCTTT
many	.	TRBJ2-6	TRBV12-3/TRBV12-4	CASTRTAGANVLTF	TGTGCCAGCACTCGGACAGCTGGGGCCAACGTCCTGACTTTC
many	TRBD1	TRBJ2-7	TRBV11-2	CASSLGQGQQYF	TGTGCCAGCAGCTTAGGACAGGGCCAGCAGTACTTC
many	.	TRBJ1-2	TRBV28	CASSAFQGGYTF	TGTGCCAGCAGTGCCTTTCAAGGAGGCTACACCTTC
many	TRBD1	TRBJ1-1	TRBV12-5	CASGWGTGRKNTEAFF	TGTGCTAGTGGTTGGGGGACAGGGAGAAAAAACACTGAAGCTTTCTTT
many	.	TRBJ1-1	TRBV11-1	CASSLTGRVIDTEAFF	TGTGCCAGCAGCTTAACCGGTAGGGTAATAGACACTGAAGCTTTCTTT
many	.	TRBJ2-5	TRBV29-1	CSVDHRNKETQYF	TGCAGCGTTGATCACAGGAACAAAGAGACCCAGTACTTC
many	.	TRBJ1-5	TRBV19	CASVRTANSNQPQHF	TGTGCCAGTGTTCGGACGGCAAATAGCAATCAGCCCCAGCATTTT
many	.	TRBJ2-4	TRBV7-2	CASSFVVGVLAKNIQYF	TGTGCCAGCAGCTTTGTTGTGGGAGTTCTAGCCAAAAACATTCAGTACTTC
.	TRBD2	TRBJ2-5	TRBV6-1	CASSEVAGGPVETQYF	TGTGCCAGCAGTGAAGTAGCGGGGGGGCCCGTTGAGACCCAGTACTTC
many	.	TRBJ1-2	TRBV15	CATSRKGDSDGYTF	TGTGCCACCAGCAGGAAAGGGGATTCCGATGGCTACACCTTC
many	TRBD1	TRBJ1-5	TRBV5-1	CATSTGKYSNQPQHF	TGCGCCACCTCGACAGGGAAATATAGCAATCAGCCCCAGCATTTT
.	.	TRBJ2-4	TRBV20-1	CSARVLDGAKNIQYF	TGCAGTGCTAGAGTGTTAGATGGAGCCAAAAACATTCAGTACTTC
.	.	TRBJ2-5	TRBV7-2	CASSLDIRDTQYF	TGTGCCAGCAGCTTAGACATAAGGGACACCCAGTACTTC
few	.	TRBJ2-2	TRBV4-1	CASSQQSGAGELFF	TGCGCCAGCAGCCAGCAGTCGGGGGCCGGGGAGCTGTTTTTT
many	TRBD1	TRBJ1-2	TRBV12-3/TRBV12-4	CASSFWTGGYGYTF	TGTGCCAGCAGTTTTTGGACAGGGGGATATGGCTACACCTTC
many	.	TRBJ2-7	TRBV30	CAWSKLRRAHSYEQYF	TGTGCCTGGAGTAAGTTGAGACGAGCTCACTCCTACGAGCAGTACTTC